These 27 T cell receptor beta chains share one sample of origin, sequenced in a study of control samples from healthy donors and cancer patients. TCRdb's table, derived via immunoSEQ multiplex PCR, lists solely in-frame clones and lacks some. The repertoire has about 89,000 clones, 85% of them found once; the top ten carry over 2%. Sequences were obtained from blood. The origin of the receptors is a woman aged 40 to 49 in good health.

The chain couples TRBV4-1 to TRBJ1-2; D perhaps matches TRBD1 (5 bases). V lost 2 bases and J lost 4, with 11 bases in between. Germline CDR1 MGHRA, CDR2 YSYEKL. CDR3 size: 14 residues. This CDR3 is CASSQWMGPYGYTF. In nucleotides, the CDR3 is TGCGCCAGCAGCCAATGGATGGGACCCTATGGCTACACCTTC.

The chain couples TRBV30 to TRBJ1-2, with D possibly matching TRBD1 (5 bases). CDR3 size: 15 residues. Between the trimmed V and J ends, which lost 5 bases and 7 bases, there was a span of 23 bases. Germline V lookup: CDR1 GTSNPN, CDR2 SVGIG (reference sequence). CDR3 residues: CAWGIYFRVGSGYTF. The CDR3 bases are TGTGCCTGGGGTATATATTTCAGGGTAGGGAGTGGCTACACCTTC. The full variable domain, with the rest looked up from reference TRBV30 and TRBJ1-2, is SQTIHQWPATLVQPVGSPLSLECTVEGTSNPNLYWYRQAAGRGLQLLFYSVGIGQISSEVPQNLSASRPQDRQFILSSKKLLLSDSGFYLCAWGIYFRVGSGYTFGSGTRLTVV.

The J gene is TRBJ1-1, the V gene TRBV13; tentatively, D is TRBD1 (5 bases). The germline V gene has CDR1 PRHDT and CDR2 FYEKMQ (reference sequence). The CDR3 covers 16 residues. The V and J ends lost 1 base and 1 base respectively, with 13 bases between them. CDR3 nucleotide sequence: TGTGCCAGCAGCTTAGTAGGGACCAAATGGAACACTGAAGCTTTCTTT. Its protein is CASSLVGTKWNTEAFF.

The chain employs TRBV5-8 and TRBJ1-2; D unclear. CDR3 length equals 13 residues. In germline, CDR1 is SGHTS, CDR2 YDEGEE. Trimming took off 3 bases at V and 1 base at J, with 7 bases between the two ends. The DNA of the CDR3 is TGTGCCAGCAGCTCTGACCTTAACTATGGCTACACCTTC. It translates to CASSSDLNYGYTF.

The rearrangement joins TRBV18 to TRBJ2-3; TRBD1 matches at 9 bases. Germline V lookup: CDR1 KGHSH, CDR2 LQKENI. CDR3 length: 15 residues. V lost 5 bases to trimming and J lost 2 bases; unmatched junction nucleotides: 5. CDR3 sequence (DNA): TGTGCCAGCTCATCAGGGACAGGGCACACAGATACGCAGTATTTT. Protein product: CASSSGTGHTDTQYF.

The chain joins TRBV7-2 to TRBJ2-7; 7 bases map to TRBD2. The germline gives CDR1 SGHTA, CDR2 FQGNSA. This CDR3 has 12 residues. The junction had 5 bases not matched to a gene; V was cut back by 3 bases and J by 9 bases. CDR3 in DNA: TGTGCCAGCAGCTTCGTTCGGGGGGTGCAGTACTTC. Residues: CASSFVRGVQYF.

The CDR3 loop is CASSLWDQETQYF. The CDR3 DNA is TGTGCCAGCAGCTTGTGGGACCAAGAGACCCAGTACTTC. The genes are TRBV7-2 and TRBJ2-5; D is unresolved. The V gene lost 3 bases and the J gene lost 0 bases, with 5 bases spanning the gap. Looked up from germline, CDR1 is SGHTA and CDR2 is FQGNSA. There are 13 residues in the CDR3.

The chain recombines TRBV3-1 (or the pseudogene TRBV3-2) with TRBJ2-7, with D possibly TRBD2 on 6 matching bases. V was trimmed by 3 bases and J by 3 bases, leaving 9 bases between them. In germline, CDR1 is LGHDT, CDR2 YNNKEL (reference sequence). This CDR3 has 13 residues. CDR3 in amino acids: CASSQTRFYEQYF. CDR3 nucleotide sequence: TGTGCCAGCAGCCAGACTAGGTTCTACGAGCAGTACTTC.

V and J are TRBV4-3 and TRBJ1-2; D is uncertain. The germline V and J ends were trimmed by 5 bases and 2 bases, with 12 bases remaining between them. The CDR3 has 14 amino acids. Germline assignment: CDR1 LGHNA and CDR2 YSLEER. The CDR3 DNA is TGCGCCAGCAGCTCCGTACTGGGGAACTATGGCTACACCTTC. This encodes CASSSVLGNYGYTF.

The chain links TRBV4-3 to TRBJ2-1, with 10 positions matching TRBD1. With 4 bases clipped from V and 7 bases from J, the junction kept 1 base outside the gene matches. Germline CDR1 is LGHNA and CDR2 is YSLEER. This CDR3 comprises 13 residues. CDR3 in DNA: TGCGCCAGCAGCCCGGGACAGGGGAATGAGCAGTTCTTC. Its protein product is CASSPGQGNEQFF.

J is TRBJ2-7 and V is TRBV7-2, with 14 bases lining up with TRBD2. V trimming: 5 bases; J trimming: 4 bases; junction bases outside the gene matches: 4. The CDR3 contains 15 residues. In germline, CDR1 is SGHTA, CDR2 FQGNSA. The CDR3, as DNA: TGTGCCAGCAGCCCCGGACTAGCGGGGGGTTACGAGCAGTACTTC. It translates to CASSPGLAGGYEQYF.

V gene TRBV10-1 combines with J gene TRBJ1-6, with 7 bases matching TRBD1. The CDR3 has 16 amino acids. V was pared by 6 bases and J by 0 bases, with 5 bases of the junction left unmatched. Germline CDR1 reads WNHNN; CDR2 reads SYGVQD (reference sequence). CDR3 residues: CASRDRLSSYNSPLHF. As DNA, the CDR3 is TGCGCCAGCAGGGACAGGCTGAGCTCCTATAATTCACCCCTCCACTTT.

CDR3 nucleotides: TGCAGCGTCTTAGCGGGGGGCTACGAGCAGTACTTC. It yields the protein CSVLAGGYEQYF. The chain employs TRBV29-1 and TRBJ2-7; 10 bases align to TRBD2. The CDR3 is made up of 12 amino acids. The J segment lost 3 bases and the V segment lost 6 bases, leaving 2 bases of the junction unmatched. The germline gives CDR1 SQVTM, CDR2 ANQGSEA.

The V gene is TRBV6-5, the J gene TRBJ1-1; a weak D match, TRBD1 (5 bases). CDR1 is MNHEY and CDR2 is SVGAGI in the germline V gene. V shed 6 bases and J shed 5 bases, with 16 bases lying between them. This CDR3 is built from 14 residues. The chain's CDR3 is CASRTGTRITEAFF. CDR3 nucleotide sequence: TGTGCCAGCAGAACCGGGACCCGAATTACTGAAGCTTTCTTT.

The rearrangement links TRBV3-1 (or the pseudogene TRBV3-2) to TRBJ1-4; D is unclear. The ends were cut back, 3 bases at V and 9 bases at J, with 14 bases in the middle. Germline values: CDR1 LGHDT, CDR2 YNNKEL (reference sequence). This CDR3 comprises 14 residues. CDR3 DNA sequence: TGTGCCAGCAGCCAGGGGTGGCGTACGAAAAAACTGTTTTTT. This gives the protein CASSQGWRTKKLFF.

The rearrangement uses TRBV7-9 and TRBJ1-5; the D is unclear. There are 14 residues in the CDR3. Trimming left V 1 base short and J 4 bases short, with 8 bases between. Germline CDR1 and CDR2: SEHNR and FQNEAQ (reference sequence). The DNA of the CDR3 is TGTGCCAGCAGCTTAGGGGGATTTAATCAGCCCCAGCATTTT. It yields the protein CASSLGGFNQPQHF.

The rearrangement joins TRBV18 to TRBJ2-5, with D hard to call. Germline CDR1 is KGHSH and CDR2 is LQKENI. The CDR3 runs 13 residues. The V end lost 5 bases, the J end lost 2 bases, and 9 bases lay between the germline ends. Here the CDR3 reads CASSSLTQETQYF. CDR3 nucleotides: TGTGCCAGCTCAAGTTTAACGCAAGAGACCCAGTACTTC. The full variable domain, rest sourced from reference TRBV18 and TRBJ2-5, is NAGVMQNPRHLVRRRGQEARLRCSPMKGHSHVYWYRQLPEEGLKFMVYLQKENIIDESGMPKERFSAEFPKEGPSILRIQQVVRGDSAAYFCASSSLTQETQYFGPGTRLLVL.

In its sample, this clone was seen once. The chain links TRBV3-1 (or the pseudogene TRBV3-2) to TRBJ1-6; TRBD1 is a possible D gene (6 bases). The CDR3 totals 16 residues. The germline V gene encodes CDR1 LGHDT and CDR2 YNNKEL (reference sequence). Trimming pared 3 bases from V and 6 bases from J, leaving 15 bases between. CDR3 DNA: TGTGCCAGCAGCCACTACGGGGGGCGGGTTAATTCACCCCTCCACTTT. Translated, it gives CASSHYGGRVNSPLHF.

V gene TRBV4-3 combines with J gene TRBJ2-3; D might be TRBD2 (5 bases). V dropped 1 base and J dropped 4 bases, with 15 bases sitting between them. CDR1 is LGHNA, CDR2 YSLEER, per germline. The CDR3 extends over 16 amino acids. In DNA, the CDR3 is TGCGCCAGCAGCCAAGGTTCGCTAGCCCGGGCAGATACGCAGTATTTT. Translation: CASSQGSLARADTQYF.

The chain combines TRBV30 with TRBJ1-4; D is unresolved. The length of the CDR3 is 16 residues. CDR1 and CDR2 from the germline V gene are GTSNPN and SVGIG (reference sequence). V lost 0 bases to trimming and J lost 3 bases, with 14 bases between them. The CDR3 bases are TGTGCCTGGAGTGTACTTGGGCTCGGGGCTAATGAAAAACTGTTTTTT. Protein product: CAWSVLGLGANEKLFF.

J is TRBJ2-2 and V is TRBV11-3; 8 positions agree with TRBD1. With V trimmed by 3 bases and J by 0 bases, 0 bases remained unmatched. This CDR3 is built from 15 residues. Looked up from germline, CDR1 is SGHNT and CDR2 is YENEEA. The CDR3 nucleotides read TGTGCCAGCAGCTTGGGACAGGCGAACACCGGGGAGCTGTTTTTT. Translating gives CASSLGQANTGELFF.

This sequence joins TRBV7-2 and TRBJ2-2, with D perhaps TRBD2 (6 bases). CDR1 SGHTA and CDR2 FQGNSA come from the germline V gene. The CDR3 totals 15 residues. The V end lost 6 bases, the J end lost 0 bases, and 11 bases lay between the germline ends. The CDR3 sequence is CASREGLTNTGELFF. The CDR3 DNA is TGTGCCAGCAGAGAGGGACTGACGAACACCGGGGAGCTGTTTTTT.

This chain joins TRBV5-6 and TRBJ2-3; D unresolved. V gave up 2 bases and J gave up 3 bases, with 7 bases separating them. Germline V gene sequence: CDR1 SGHDT, CDR2 YYEEEE. The CDR3 runs to 13 residues. CDR3 residues: CASSFDSTDTQYF. The CDR3 coding sequence is TGTGCCAGCAGCTTTGATTCGACAGATACGCAGTATTTT.

Only one count was recorded for this clone. The chain is built from TRBV14 and TRBJ1-1; D unclear. Germline loops: CDR1 SGHDN, CDR2 FVKESK. This CDR3 has 13 residues. Between the trimmed V and J ends, which lost 0 bases and 1 base, there was a span of 3 bases. The CDR3 DNA follows: TGTGCCAGCAGCCAAGACACGAACACTGAAGCTTTCTTT. This gives the protein CASSQDTNTEAFF.

This chain joins TRBV7-2 and TRBJ1-5; TRBD1 agrees at 7 bases. Unmatched junction bases numbered 10, after V lost 1 base and J lost 7 bases. This CDR3 is built from 16 residues. CDR1 and CDR2 from the germline V gene are SGHTA and FQGNSA. The CDR3 sequence is CASSLVSRRGVQPQHF. The CDR3, as DNA: TGTGCCAGCAGCTTAGTCTCGCGCAGGGGGGTGCAGCCCCAGCATTTT.

This rearrangement joins TRBV9 to TRBJ1-2; unclear D gene. There are 16 residues in the CDR3. The germline V gene encodes CDR1 SGDLS and CDR2 YYNGEE. Trimming took off 0 bases at V and 1 base at J, with 13 bases between the two ends. Here the CDR3 DNA reads TGTGCCAGCAGCGTAGGCTCCCCAGGCCTTAACTATGGCTACACCTTC. Protein product: CASSVGSPGLNYGYTF.

The gene calls are TRBV19 and TRBJ1-2, with TRBD1 matching over 9 bases. This CDR3 is 12 amino acids long. CDR1 and CDR2 (germline): LNHDA, SQIVND (reference sequence). The V and J ends lost 9 bases and 8 bases, in that order; junction bases with no gene match: 7. CDR3 sequence (DNA): TGTGCCAGCCTTACAGGGGGCGACGGCTACACCTTC. Its protein is CASLTGGDGYTF.